The 21 T cell receptor beta chains reported below all come from one sample, sequenced in a study of blood T cell repertoires in COVID-19. TCRdb's table, derived via immunoSEQ multiplex PCR, lists solely in-frame clones and lacks some. The sample has around 300,000 clones; 75% to 90% are singletons. Sequenced sample: peripheral blood. Receptors originate from a woman aged 25 to 39 who had recovered from COVID-19.

V is TRBV28 and J is TRBJ2-1, with TRBD2 matching over 11 bases. J was trimmed by 4 bases and V by 6 bases; bases with no gene match: 2. From germline, CDR1 is MDHEN and CDR2 SYDVKM. This CDR3 is built from 14 residues. The CDR3 bases are TGTGCCAGCAGGACTAGCGGGACTTACAATGAGCAGTTCTTC. The encoded protein is CASRTSGTYNEQFF.

This clone has only one observation. The chain combines TRBV2 with TRBJ2-7; tentatively, D is TRBD1 (6 bases). The CDR3 loop spans 12 amino acids. With 9 bases removed from V and 6 bases from J, the gap between germline ends came to 15 bases. CDR1 and CDR2 (germline): SNHLY, FYNNEI. DNA of the CDR3: TGTGCCAGACAGGGATCGGCCTCCGAGCAGTACTTC. It translates to CARQGSASEQYF.

As DNA, the CDR3 is TGTGCCAGCAGCTTCTTAGAAGCTTTCTTT. Amino acids: CASSFLEAFF. The chain has TRBV7-9 and TRBJ1-1; D gene uncertain. Germline lookup yields CDR1 SEHNR and CDR2 FQNEAQ (reference sequence). The CDR3 runs to 10 residues. Trimming cost V 3 bases and J 8 bases, with 4 bases left between them. Full variable domain (missing parts from reference TRBV7-9 and TRBJ1-1): DTGVSQNPRHKITKRGQNVTFRCDPISEHNRLYWYRQTLGQGPEFLTYFQNEAQLEKSRLLSDRFSAERPKGSFSTLEIQRTEQGDSAMYLCASSFLEAFFGQGTRLTVV.

This clone is a singleton in its sample. The chain carries TRBV6-5 and TRBJ2-3; TRBD2 is a possible D gene (6 bases). V lost 7 bases, J lost 2 bases, and 13 bases lay in between. The CDR3 is 14 residues long. In germline, CDR1 is MNHEY, CDR2 SVGAGI. Here the CDR3 DNA reads TGTGCCAGCAAGGGACTGTCCTACACAGATACGCAGTATTTT. Amino acids: CASKGLSYTDTQYF.

The chain has TRBV7-2 and TRBJ1-4, with a possible D match to TRBD1 (6 bases). Germline CDR1 reads SGHTA; CDR2 reads FQGNSA. This CDR3 comprises 18 residues. Trimming pared 4 bases from V and 10 bases from J, leaving 28 bases between. This chain's CDR3 is CASSSTLLNTGPGGKLFF. The DNA of the CDR3 is TGTGCCAGCAGCTCTACCCTCCTCAATACAGGGCCGGGGGGAAAACTGTTTTTT.

This chain uses TRBV6-2 or TRBV6-3 with TRBJ1-5; TRBD1 is a possible D gene (6 bases). CDR3 size: 17 residues. The germline CDR1 and CDR2 sequences are MNHEY and SVGEGT. Trimming pared 5 bases from V and 4 bases from J, leaving 21 bases between. The CDR3 reads CASSDRSRGLRNQPQHF. CDR3 DNA: TGTGCCAGCAGTGACAGGTCCAGAGGATTAAGGAATCAGCCCCAGCATTTT.

This clone was seen a handful of times. CDR3 sequence reads: CASSEEGAAIYEQYF. CDR3 DNA sequence: TGTGCCAGCAGTGAAGAGGGAGCAGCGATCTACGAGCAGTACTTC. The chain uses TRBV2 and TRBJ2-7, with D possibly TRBD2 on 5 matching bases. CDR1 SNHLY and CDR2 FYNNEI come from the germline V gene. This CDR3 is 15 amino acids long. Trimming removed 1 base at V and 3 bases at J, with 13 bases between. Full variable domain (missing parts from reference TRBV2 and TRBJ2-7): EPEVTQTPSHQVTQMGQEVILRCVPISNHLYFYWYRQILGQKVEFLVSFYNNEISEKSEIFDDQFSVERPDGSNFTLKIRSTKLEDSAMYFCASSEEGAAIYEQYFGPGTRLTVT.

V and J are TRBV5-1 and TRBJ2-1, with a tentative D call TRBD2 (5 bases). This CDR3 has 15 residues. CDR1 and CDR2 (germline): SGHRS, YFSETQ. The V end was cut by 4 bases, the J end by 10 bases, with 21 bases between. The DNA for the CDR3 is TGCGCCAGCAGCCCCGAGGGTCCCGGGTCGGAGGAGCAGTTCTTC. Protein sequence: CASSPEGPGSEEQFF.

The rearrangement links TRBV14 to TRBJ2-1; possibly TRBD1 for D (5 bases). V gave up 0 bases and J gave up 9 bases, with 9 bases separating them. The CDR3 sequence is 13 residues long. The germline CDR1 and CDR2 sequences are SGHDN and FVKESK. In DNA form, the CDR3 reads TGTGCCAGCAGCCAAGACAGGGTCAGTGAGCAGTTCTTC. Its protein is CASSQDRVSEQFF. Full variable domain (outside the CDR3, taken from reference TRBV14 and TRBJ2-1): EAGVTQFPSHSVIEKGQTVTLRCDPISGHDNLYWYRRVMGKEIKFLLHFVKESKQDESGMPNNRFLAERTGGTYSTLKVQPAELEDSGVYFCASSQDRVSEQFFGPGTRLTVL.

The chain links TRBV21-1 to TRBJ2-1; the table gives TRBD2 as D, unverified against the DNA. TRBV21-1 is annotated as a pseudogene. This CDR3 has 18 residues. CDR3 in DNA: TGTGCCAGCAGCAAAGTCGGGACTAGCGGGGGCCTTTACAATGAGCAGTTCTTC. This sequence encodes CASSKVGTSGGLYNEQFF.

The rearrangement joins TRBV6-2 or TRBV6-3 to TRBJ1-6; 8 bases line up with TRBD1. CDR1 MNHEY and CDR2 SVGEGT come from the germline V gene. This CDR3 is 14 amino acids long. After removal of 6 bases from V and 9 bases from J, the junction contained 7 bases not matched to a gene. CDR3 loop: CASSPGQAISPLHF. The CDR3 nucleotides are TGTGCCAGCAGCCCGGGACAGGCAATTTCACCCCTCCACTTT.

This chain uses TRBV5-1 with TRBJ1-3, with TRBD1 identical over 7 bases. V lost 2 bases to trimming and J lost 3 bases; unmatched junction nucleotides: 11. The CDR3 length is 17 residues. Per germline, CDR1 SGHRS and CDR2 YFSETQ. The CDR3 nucleotides read TGCGCCAGCAGCTTCGGTGAGGGGGCCTCGGTTGGAAACACCATATATTTT. Encoded protein: CASSFGEGASVGNTIYF.

This clone has a single count. The rearrangement joins TRBV7-2 to TRBJ2-7, with TRBD1 matching over 9 bases. V gave up 5 bases and J gave up 6 bases; unmatched junction bases: 8. CDR3 length: 14 amino acids. Germline assignment: CDR1 SGHTA and CDR2 FQGNSA. This chain's CDR3 is CASSQRTGVSEQYF. The CDR3 DNA sequence: TGTGCCAGCAGCCAGCGGACAGGGGTGAGCGAGCAGTACTTC.

The gene calls are TRBV5-1 and TRBJ2-3; D uncertain. Trimming cost V 7 bases and J 1 base, with 16 bases left between them. Germline CDR1 and CDR2: SGHRS and YFSETQ. The CDR3 sequence is 15 residues long. As DNA, the CDR3 is TGCGCCAGCGCGGAAATCCCCTCAGGCACAGATACGCAGTATTTT. This encodes CASAEIPSGTDTQYF.

This rearrangement joins TRBV6-5 to TRBJ2-2, with D unclear. Germline CDR1 MNHEY, CDR2 SVGAGI. The ends were cut back, 11 bases at V and 0 bases at J, with 10 bases in the middle. The CDR3 sequence is 13 residues long. CDR3 in DNA: TGTGCCGGCCAAGATGCGAACACCGGGGAGCTGTTTTTT. This encodes CAGQDANTGELFF.

This clone was seen repeatedly, ten times or more. The rearrangement links TRBV13 to TRBJ2-7; TRBD2 agrees at 8 bases. The CDR3 totals 16 residues. Germline V gives CDR1 PRHDT, CDR2 FYEKMQ (reference sequence). The trim removed 5 bases at V and 1 base at J, leaving 10 bases unmatched. CDR3 DNA: TGTGCCAGCAGCCCCGGGGGGGTGGGAGGTTCCTACGAGCAGTACTTC. Residues: CASSPGGVGGSYEQYF.

V and J are TRBV12-3 or TRBV12-4 and TRBJ2-2, with D possibly being TRBD1 (5 bases). The CDR3 has 12 amino acids. Between the trimmed V and J ends, which lost 3 bases and 7 bases, there was a span of 6 bases. Here the CDR3 DNA reads TGTGCCAGCAGTTTTAGGGGCGGGGAGCTGTTTTTT. As protein: CASSFRGGELFF.

The chain has TRBV4-2 and TRBJ1-2; D unclear. CDR1 and CDR2 from the germline V gene are LGHNA and YNFKEQ. V was cut by 1 base and J by 3 bases, with 9 bases left in between. This CDR3 is built from 14 residues. As DNA, the CDR3 is TGTGCCAGCAGCCAAGTGGAGGGAGACTATGGCTACACCTTC. Its translation is CASSQVEGDYGYTF.

V gene TRBV7-8 combines with J gene TRBJ1-2, with 10 bases identical to TRBD1. The germline V gene has CDR1 SGHVS and CDR2 FQNEAQ. V lost 5 bases and J lost 8; bases outside the gene matches: 11. The CDR3 loop spans 15 amino acids. The CDR3: CASSDAGTGVRGYTF. Written as DNA, the CDR3 is TGTGCCAGCAGCGACGCCGGGACAGGGGTTCGGGGCTACACCTTC.

This chain uses TRBV11-2 with TRBJ2-7; 7 bases map to TRBD1. The CDR3 length is 15 residues. The V gene's germline CDR1 is SGHAT and CDR2 FQNNGV. V trimming: 5 bases; J trimming: 3 bases; junction bases outside the gene matches: 10. The CDR3 DNA sequence: TGTGCCAGCAGCCGCTACCGGGACAGAGGCTACGAGCAGTACTTC. This gives the protein CASSRYRDRGYEQYF.

The rearrangement joins TRBV5-8 to TRBJ1-3, with no clear D. V was trimmed by 1 base and J by 8 bases, leaving 19 bases between them. This CDR3 comprises 16 residues. Looked up from germline, CDR1 is SGHTS and CDR2 is YDEGEE. The CDR3 DNA reads TGTGCCAGCAGCTTGTGGACCTCCGGGAAAGGAGACACCATATATTTT. Its translation is CASSLWTSGKGDTIYF.